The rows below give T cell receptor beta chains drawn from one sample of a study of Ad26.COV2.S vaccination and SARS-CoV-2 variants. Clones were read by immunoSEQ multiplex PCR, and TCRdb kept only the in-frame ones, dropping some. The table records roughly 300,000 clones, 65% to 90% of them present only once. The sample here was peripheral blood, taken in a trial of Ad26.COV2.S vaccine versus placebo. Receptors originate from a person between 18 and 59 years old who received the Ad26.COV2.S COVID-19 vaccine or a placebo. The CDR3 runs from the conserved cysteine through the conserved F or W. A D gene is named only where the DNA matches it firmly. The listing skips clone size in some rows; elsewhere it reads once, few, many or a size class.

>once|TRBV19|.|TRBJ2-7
TGTGCCAGTAGTATTTTAGGGACTGACGCCTACGAGCAGTACTTC
CASSILGTDAYEQYF
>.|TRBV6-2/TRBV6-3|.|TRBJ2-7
TGTGCCAGCAGTTACCTAGACAGCGGGCAGTACTTC
CASSYLDSGQYF
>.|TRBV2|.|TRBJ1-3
TGTGCCAGCAGAGGTGCAGAACCTTCTGGAAACACCATATATTTT
CASRGAEPSGNTIYF
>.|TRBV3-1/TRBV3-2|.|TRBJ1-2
TGTGCCAGCAGCCAAGTCGGGTCTGGGGGCTACACCTTC
CASSQVGSGGYTF
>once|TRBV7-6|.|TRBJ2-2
TGTGCCAGCAGCTGGACTGGTGACAGGAAGAACACCGGGGAGCTGTTTTTT
CASSWTGDRKNTGELFF
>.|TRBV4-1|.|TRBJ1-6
TGCGCCAGCAGCCAAGAGGCCAGGGCCAATTATTCACCCCTCCACTTT
CASSQEARANYSPLHF
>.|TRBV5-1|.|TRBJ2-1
TGCGCCAGCAGATATCGCCCAGACAATGAGCAGTTCTTC
CASRYRPDNEQFF
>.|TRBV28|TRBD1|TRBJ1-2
TGTGCCAGCAGTTGGGACAGGGGGAGTGGCTACACCTTC
CASSWDRGSGYTF
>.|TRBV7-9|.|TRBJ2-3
TGTGCCAGCAGAACCGCGTGGGCGGGGACAGATACGCAGTATTTT
CASRTAWAGTDTQYF
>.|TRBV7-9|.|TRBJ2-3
TGTGCCAGCAGCTTAGATGGCCGCACAGATACGCAGTATTTT
CASSLDGRTDTQYF
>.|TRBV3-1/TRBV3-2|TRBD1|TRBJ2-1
TGTGCCAGCAGCCTACCCTCTACCTTTCGGACAGGCAATGAGCAGTTCTTC
CASSLPSTFRTGNEQFF
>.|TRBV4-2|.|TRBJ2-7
TGTGCCAGCAGCGGGACTGGTACCTACGAGCAGTACTTC
CASSGTGTYEQYF
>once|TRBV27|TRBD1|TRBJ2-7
TGTGCCAGCAGTTGGGATTCCGGGACAGCGAGCTCCTACGAGCAGTACTTC
CASSWDSGTASSYEQYF
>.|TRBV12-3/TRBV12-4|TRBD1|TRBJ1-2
TGTGCCAGCAAGAGAGGGGGCGATGGCTACACCTTC
CASKRGGDGYTF
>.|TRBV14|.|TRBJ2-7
TGTGCCAGCAGCCAAGATCTGGGGGGGGCGAGGCCCTACGAGCAGTACTTC
CASSQDLGGARPYEQYF
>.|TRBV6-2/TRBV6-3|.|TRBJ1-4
TGTGCCAGCAGTCGCACAGGGGAAAAACTGTTTTTT
CASSRTGEKLFF
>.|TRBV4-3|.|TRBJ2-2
TGCGCCAGCAGCCAAGATCGGGCTAGATTGGGCGGGGAGCTGTTTTTT
CASSQDRARLGGELFF
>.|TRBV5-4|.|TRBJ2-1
TGTGCCAGCAGCTTGGAATGGAGGGGATTTGAGCAGTTCTTC
CASSLEWRGFEQFF
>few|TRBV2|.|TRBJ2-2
TGTGCCAGCAGTGAAGCAGTCAGCCGACCAGACACCGGGGAGCTGTTTTTT
CASSEAVSRPDTGELFF
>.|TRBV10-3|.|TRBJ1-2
TGTGCCATCAGTGAGAGGAACTATGGCTACACCTTC
CAISERNYGYTF
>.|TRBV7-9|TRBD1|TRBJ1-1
TGTGCCAGCAGCGCAGGGGCCCGGGACAGGGGGGATACGAACACTGAAGCTTTCTTT
CASSAGARDRGDTNTEAFF
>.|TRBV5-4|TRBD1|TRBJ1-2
TGTGCCGCCCGGGACGCAGGGGGTAGCTATGGCTACACCTTC
CAARDAGGSYGYTF
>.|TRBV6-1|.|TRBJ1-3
TGTGCCAGCAGTGATCACGGGGGGACTGGAAACACCATATATTTT
CASSDHGGTGNTIYF
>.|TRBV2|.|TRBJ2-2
TGTGCCAGCGCGGGGGCAGGGCGGACCGGGGAGCTGTTTTTT
CASAGAGRTGELFF
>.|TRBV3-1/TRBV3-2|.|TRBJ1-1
TGTGCCAGCAGCCCGCTCCCCCCTAACACTGAAGCTTTCTTT
CASSPLPPNTEAFF
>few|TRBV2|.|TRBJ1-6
TGTGCCAGCAGTGACTTCGGGTATTCACCCCTCCACTTT
CASSDFGYSPLHF
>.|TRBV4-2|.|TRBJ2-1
TGTGCCAGCAGCCAAAACAGGGCCTCCTACAATGAGCAGTTCTTC
CASSQNRASYNEQFF
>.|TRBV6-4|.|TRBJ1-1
TGTGCCAGCAGTGACTCGCAGGAGATGAACACTGAAGCTTTCTTT
CASSDSQEMNTEAFF
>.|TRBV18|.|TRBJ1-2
TGTGCCAGCTCCACAGATCTGGCACAGATCTATGGCTACACCTTC
CASSTDLAQIYGYTF
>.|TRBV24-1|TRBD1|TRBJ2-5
TGTGCCACCAGTCAAACAGGGGTGTTGAAGACCCAGTACTTC
CATSQTGVLKTQYF
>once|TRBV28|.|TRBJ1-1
TGTGCCAGTCTCCCCGGGAGTTTGAACACTGAAGCTTTCTTT
CASLPGSLNTEAFF
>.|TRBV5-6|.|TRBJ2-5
TGTGCCAGCAGCTTTGGGGCACTGCAAGAGACCCAGTACTTC
CASSFGALQETQYF
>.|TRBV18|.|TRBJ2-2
TGTGCCAGCTCACCAGGCTTTGCCGGGGAGCTGTTTTTT
CASSPGFAGELFF
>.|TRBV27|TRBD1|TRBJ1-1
TGTGCCAGCTCCCTTCGCAGGGGGATCACTGAAGCTTTCTTT
CASSLRRGITEAFF
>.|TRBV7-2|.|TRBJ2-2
TGTGCCAGCAGCCCCGTAGGGCAGCTCACCGGGGAGCTGTTTTTT
CASSPVGQLTGELFF
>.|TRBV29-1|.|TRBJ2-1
TGCAGCGTTGTGGAAAATGAGCAGTTCTTC
CSVVENEQFF
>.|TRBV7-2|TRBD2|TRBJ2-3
TGTGCCAGCAGCTTCCGCGGGGGGGCCGCAGATACGCAGTATTTT
CASSFRGGAADTQYF
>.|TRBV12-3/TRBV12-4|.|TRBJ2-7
TGTGCCAGCAGTACGCGGGGAGACTACGAGCAGTACTTC
CASSTRGDYEQYF
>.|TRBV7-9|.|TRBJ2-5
TGTGCCTGCGGGCGGGGGCGAGAGACCCAGTACTTC
CACGRGRETQYF
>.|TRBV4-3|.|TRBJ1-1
TGCGCCAGCAGCCAAGGAAATAGGGCCAACACTGAAGCTTTCTTT
CASSQGNRANTEAFF
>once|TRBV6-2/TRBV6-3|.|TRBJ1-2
TGTGCCAGCAGTCCACAGGGTGACTATGGCTACACCTTC
CASSPQGDYGYTF